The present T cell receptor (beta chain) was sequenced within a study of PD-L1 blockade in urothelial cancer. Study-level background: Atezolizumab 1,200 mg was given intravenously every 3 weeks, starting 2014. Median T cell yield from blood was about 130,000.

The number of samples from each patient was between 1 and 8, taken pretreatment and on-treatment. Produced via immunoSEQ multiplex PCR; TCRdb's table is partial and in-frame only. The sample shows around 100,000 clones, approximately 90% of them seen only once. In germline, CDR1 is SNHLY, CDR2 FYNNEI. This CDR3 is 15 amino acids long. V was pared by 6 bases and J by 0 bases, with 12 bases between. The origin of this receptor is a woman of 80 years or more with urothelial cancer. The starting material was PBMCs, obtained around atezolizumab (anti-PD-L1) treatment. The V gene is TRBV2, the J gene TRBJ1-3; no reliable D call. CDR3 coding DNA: TGTGCCAGCAGGGAGGGAAGAAACTCTGGAAACACCATATATTTT. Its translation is CASREGRNSGNTIYF.